These 13 T cell receptor beta chains originate from one sample sequenced in a study of Graves' ophthalmopathy and Graves' hyperthyroidism. The TCR beta CDR3 regions underwent amplification from RNA transcripts. Following a first-round RT-PCR that used HTBI primers, a second-round multiplex PCR was carried out. In TCRdb, the multiplex PCR reads were re-called with MiXCR into one record per CDR3 protein. The repertoire has some 360,000 distinct CDR3 sequences, approximately 18% of them found once; the top ten carry roughly 2.4%. Sequenced: peripheral blood. These receptors were collected from an adult woman with stable Graves' hyperthyroidism.

This clonotype was seen more than once but under ten times. This likely comes from a read error, as the CDR3 has no conserved phenylalanine or tryptophan at its end. The gene calls are TRBV5-6 and TRBJ2-7; TRBD1 aligns across 7 bases. This CDR3 has 14 amino acids. With V trimmed by 3 bases and J by 0 bases, 3 bases remained unmatched. Germline V lookup: CDR1 SGHDT, CDR2 YYEEEE. CDR3 protein: CASSSDRVSYEQYY. For the CDR3, the DNA is TGTGCCAGCAGCTCCGACAGGGTCTCCTACGAGCAGTACTAC.

At least ten counts were recorded for this clonotype. The chain links TRBV20-1 to TRBJ2-7; D might be TRBD1 (5 bases). V dropped 0 bases and J dropped 0 bases, with 12 bases sitting between them. Germline CDR1 reads DFQATT; CDR2 reads SNEGSKA (reference sequence). The CDR3 spans 15 residues. The CDR3 protein is CSAREQGISSYEQYF. CDR3 in DNA: TGCAGTGCTAGAGAGCAGGGAATCAGCTCCTACGAGCAGTACTTC.

The V call is TRBV28, the J call TRBJ2-7; 11 positions agree with TRBD2. Trimming took 2 bases from V and 7 from J; bases not matched to a gene: 7. The CDR3 is 15 amino acids. Germline CDR1 is MDHEN and CDR2 is SYDVKM. CDR3 in amino acids: CASSLLSGGAEEQYF. CDR3 nucleotides: TGTGCCAGCAGTTTACTTAGCGGGGGGGCCGAGGAGCAGTACTTC.

In its sample, this clonotype was seen many times. The chain links TRBV7-2 to TRBJ1-6; D gene uncertain. The CDR3 spans 16 residues. V was cut by 5 bases and J by 4 bases, with 15 bases left in between. The germline gives CDR1 SGHTA, CDR2 FQGNSA. The DNA of the CDR3 is TGTGCCAGCAGCGTCTCTTCCGGGTCTTATAATTCACCCCTCCACTTT. Translating gives CASSVSSGSYNSPLHF.

This clonotype was observed many times. V gene TRBV28 combines with J gene TRBJ2-2, with D unresolved. Trimming removed 3 bases at V and 0 bases at J, with 5 bases between. CDR3 length: 14 amino acids. Germline V gene sequence: CDR1 MDHEN, CDR2 SYDVKM. The DNA for the CDR3 is TGTGCCAGCAGTTTTAGATCGAACACCGGGGAGCTGTTTTTT. This sequence encodes CASSFRSNTGELFF.

There are many counts of this clonotype. The chain recombines TRBV28 with TRBJ2-4; no definite D call. The V and J ends lost 5 bases and 0 bases respectively, with 14 bases between them. The germline CDR1 and CDR2 sequences are MDHEN and SYDVKM. The CDR3 has 16 residues. The CDR3 DNA sequence: TGTGCCAGCAGTCCCCAAGCCGCTATAGCCAAAAACATTCAGTACTTC. Translating it yields CASSPQAAIAKNIQYF.

The CDR3 region has the DNA TGTGCCAGCAGTGAGGAGGGGCTGGGTACTGAAGCTTTCTTT. This translates into CASSEEGLGTEAFF. V usage is TRBV2 and J usage is TRBJ1-1; TRBD1 is a possible D gene (5 bases). In germline, CDR1 is SNHLY, CDR2 FYNNEI. V was clipped by 3 bases and J by 5 bases, with 13 bases between them. The CDR3 is 14 residues long.

This clonotype was found many times. This chain joins TRBV7-2 and TRBJ2-7, with 8 bases lining up with TRBD2. The CDR3 has 15 amino acids. From germline, CDR1 is SGHTA and CDR2 FQGNSA. The junction had 6 bases not matched to a gene; V was cut back by 2 bases and J by 3 bases. The CDR3 DNA is TGTGCCAGCAGCTTAAACCCGGGACTAGGCTACGAGCAGTACTTC. This encodes CASSLNPGLGYEQYF.

This clonotype was seen ten or more times. The chain joins TRBV20-1 to TRBJ2-7; 8 bases are shared with TRBD1. The germline CDR1 and CDR2 sequences are DFQATT and SNEGSKA (reference sequence). Trimming removed 5 bases from V and 2 bases from J; junction bases left unmatched: 11. This CDR3 contains 15 residues. The CDR3 coding sequence is TGCAGTGCTCAAGCCGGGACAGGCATAACCTACGAGCAGTACTTC. Translation gives CSAQAGTGITYEQYF.

This clonotype has at least ten counts. V and J are TRBV6-5 and TRBJ1-2; 7 positions agree with TRBD1. Germline CDR1 and CDR2: MNHEY and SVGAGI. This CDR3 contains 15 residues. V gave up 2 bases and J gave up 2 bases; unmatched junction bases: 5. This CDR3 reads CASSYRDRHNYGYTF. DNA for the CDR3: TGTGCCAGCAGTTACCGGGACAGACACAACTATGGCTACACCTTC.

As regards this clonotype: This may arise from a read error, as a much more abundant clone is one base away. This chain joins TRBV27 and TRBJ2-7; 7 bases are shared with TRBD2. In germline, CDR1 is MNHEY, CDR2 SMNVEV (reference sequence). This CDR3 spans 15 amino acids. With V trimmed by 4 bases and J by 3 bases, 9 bases remained unmatched. The CDR3 here is CASSSGTGGGYEQYF. The CDR3 region has the DNA TGTGCCAGCAGTTCCGGGACGGGAGGCGGCTACGAGCAGTACTTC.

This clonotype was detected many times. The chain employs TRBV6-1 and TRBJ1-5, with TRBD1 matching 8 bases. The CDR3 runs 18 residues. J gave up 3 bases and V 0 bases, and 10 bases lay outside the gene matches. Germline CDR1 is MNHNS and CDR2 is SASEGT. This CDR3 is CASSEATWDRLYNQPQHF. CDR3 DNA sequence: TGTGCCAGCAGTGAAGCGACCTGGGACAGGTTATACAATCAGCCCCAGCATTTT.

A note on this clonotype: A much more abundant neighbour one base away suggests this may be a read error. The CDR3 DNA reads TGCAGTGATAGAGCGGGGGGGCTGGGATACGAGCAGTACTTC. Its protein product is CSDRAGGLGYEQYF. The chain is built from TRBV20-1 and TRBJ2-7, with 10 bases aligning to TRBD2. This CDR3 spans 14 amino acids. Germline V gives CDR1 DFQATT, CDR2 SNEGSKA (reference sequence).